This T cell receptor beta chain was sequenced during a study of tumor and adjacent non-tumor tissue in lung cancer. In the study overall: On average, productive TCRbeta reads reached 4 million to 5 million per sample. Study results and limitations: Compared with tumor, normal lung showed significantly lower TCR diversity. Top 100 clones took a larger repertoire share in normal lung.

Losses at the gene ends were 10 bases for V and 2 bases for J; bases not matched to a gene: 10. Per the germline V gene, CDR1 is MNHEY and CDR2 is SVGAGI. This CDR3 region has 14 residues. A modified ARM-PCR protocol with three rounds of nested PCR amplified TCRbeta. TCRdb called the multiplex PCR reads again in MiXCR, with one record for every CDR3 protein. The data show about 86,000 distinct CDR3 sequences, around three quarters seen once. No cell sorting was done before RNA was extracted from the tissue. The normal lung tissue was taken more than 3 cm from the tumor edge. Between August and November 2014, newly diagnosed, chemotherapy-naive lung cancer patients underwent thoracic surgery in China. Comment on this clonotype: The target antigen is unknown.

The sample taken for sequencing was distant non-tumor lung tissue. The chain employs TRBV6-5 and TRBJ2-7; TRBD2 matches at 8 bases. This TCR was sampled from a woman between 45 and 60 years old with non-small cell lung cancer. CDR3: CANRPREGAYEQYF. The DNA of the CDR3 is TGTGCCAACAGACCCCGGGAGGGTGCCTACGAGCAGTACTTC.